This T cell receptor (beta chain) was captured in a study of T cells in Graves' hyperthyroidism and ophthalmopathy. Background on the study: Specimen type is peripheral blood, collected at initial diagnosis prior to any treatment.

Germline CDR1 and CDR2: MNHEY and SVGAGI. The CDR3 is made up of 17 amino acids. Trimming took 0 bases from V and 0 from J, leaving 12 bases between them. Amplified TCR beta CDR3 regions derived from RNA transcripts. Carried out on the TCR CDR3, a first-round RT-PCR used the HTBI primer set. MiXCR, run by TCRdb on the multiplex PCR reads, gives a single entry per CDR3 protein. This table holds around 300,000 distinct CDR3 sequences, 20% to 25% found once. This clonotype was seen ten or more times. Any patient presenting with uncontrolled infection, other autoimmune disease, pregnancy or lactation was left out. Diagnoses were made from clinical symptoms, serum measures (thyroxine and TRAb), thyroid ultrasound and orbital computed tomography. Out of over 7.5 ml of fresh peripheral blood came the PBMCs.

The sequence was collected from a young man with Graves' ophthalmopathy. The chain is built from TRBV6-5 and TRBJ1-5; D not resolved. Sequences were obtained from blood. The CDR3 sequence is CASSYSPPGNSNQPQHF. CDR3 in DNA: TGTGCCAGCAGTTACTCCCCCCCGGGAAATAGCAATCAGCCCCAGCATTTT.